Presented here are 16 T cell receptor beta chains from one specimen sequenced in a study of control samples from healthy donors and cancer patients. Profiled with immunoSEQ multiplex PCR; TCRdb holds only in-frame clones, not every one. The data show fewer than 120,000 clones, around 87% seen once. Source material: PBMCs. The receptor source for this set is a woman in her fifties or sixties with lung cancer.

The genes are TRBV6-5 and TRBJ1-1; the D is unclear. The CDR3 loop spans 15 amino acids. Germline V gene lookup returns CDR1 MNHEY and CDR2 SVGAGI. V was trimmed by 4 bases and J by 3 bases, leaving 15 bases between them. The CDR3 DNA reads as TGTGCCAGCAGTTCAGCAGGAGGCACCTACACTGAAGCTTTCTTT. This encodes CASSSAGGTYTEAFF.

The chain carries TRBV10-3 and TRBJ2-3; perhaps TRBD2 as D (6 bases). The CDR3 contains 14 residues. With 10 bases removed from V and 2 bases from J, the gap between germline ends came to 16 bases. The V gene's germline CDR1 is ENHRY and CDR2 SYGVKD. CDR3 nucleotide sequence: TGTGCCACGGCCGGCGGGGCTACCACAGATACGCAGTATTTT. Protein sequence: CATAGGATTDTQYF.

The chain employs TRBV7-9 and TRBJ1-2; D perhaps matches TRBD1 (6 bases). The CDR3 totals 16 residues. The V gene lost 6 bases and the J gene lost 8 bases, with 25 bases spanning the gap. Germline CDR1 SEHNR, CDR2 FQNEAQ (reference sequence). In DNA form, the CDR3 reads TGTGCCAGCAGTCTTAACCCACAGGGCCTCGTAGAGGGCTACACCTTC. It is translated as CASSLNPQGLVEGYTF.

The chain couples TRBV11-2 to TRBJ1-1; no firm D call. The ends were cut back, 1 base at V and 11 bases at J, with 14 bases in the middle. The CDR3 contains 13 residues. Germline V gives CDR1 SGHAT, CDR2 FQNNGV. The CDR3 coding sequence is TGTGCCAGCAGCTTAGGAACAGAATTTATGGCTTTCTTT. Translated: CASSLGTEFMAFF.

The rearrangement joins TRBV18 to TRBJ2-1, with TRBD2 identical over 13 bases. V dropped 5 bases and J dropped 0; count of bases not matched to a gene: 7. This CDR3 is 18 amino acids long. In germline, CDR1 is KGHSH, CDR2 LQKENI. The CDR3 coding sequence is TGTGCCAGCTCATCGACGGGACTAGCGGGGAGCTCCTACAATGAGCAGTTCTTC. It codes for CASSSTGLAGSSYNEQFF.

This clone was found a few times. The CDR3 nucleotides are TGTGCCATCAGTGCTCGGACTAGCGCTAGCACAGATACGCAGTATTTT. Amino acids: CAISARTSASTDTQYF. This chain links TRBV10-3 with TRBJ2-3; 9 bases agree with TRBD2. The junction had 5 bases not matched to a gene; V was cut back by 4 bases and J by 0 bases. The germline gives CDR1 ENHRY, CDR2 SYGVKD. There are 16 residues in the CDR3.

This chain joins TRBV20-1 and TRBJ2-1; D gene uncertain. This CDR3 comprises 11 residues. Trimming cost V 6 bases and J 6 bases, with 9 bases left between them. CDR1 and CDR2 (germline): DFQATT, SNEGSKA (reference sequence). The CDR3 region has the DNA TGCAGTGCGATCGAGTTCAATGAGCAGTTCTTC. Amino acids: CSAIEFNEQFF.

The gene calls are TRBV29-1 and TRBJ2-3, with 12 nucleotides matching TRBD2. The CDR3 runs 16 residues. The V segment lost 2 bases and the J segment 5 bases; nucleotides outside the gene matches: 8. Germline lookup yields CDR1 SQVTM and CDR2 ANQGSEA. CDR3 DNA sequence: TGCAGCGTTGAAATCGCTAGCGGGGGGGCAGGAGATACGCAGTATTTT. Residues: CSVEIASGGAGDTQYF.

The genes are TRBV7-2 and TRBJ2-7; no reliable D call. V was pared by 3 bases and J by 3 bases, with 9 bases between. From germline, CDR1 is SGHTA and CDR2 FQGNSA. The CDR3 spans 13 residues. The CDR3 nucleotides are TGTGCCAGCAGCTTTTTTGGGGACTACGAGCAGTACTTC. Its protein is CASSFFGDYEQYF.

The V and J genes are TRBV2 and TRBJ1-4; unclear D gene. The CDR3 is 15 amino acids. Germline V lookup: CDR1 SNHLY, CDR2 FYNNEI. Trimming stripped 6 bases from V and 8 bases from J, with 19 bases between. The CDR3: CASSLPGLRGEKLFF. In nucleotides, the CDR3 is TGTGCCAGCAGCCTACCAGGCCTCAGAGGGGAAAAACTGTTTTTT.

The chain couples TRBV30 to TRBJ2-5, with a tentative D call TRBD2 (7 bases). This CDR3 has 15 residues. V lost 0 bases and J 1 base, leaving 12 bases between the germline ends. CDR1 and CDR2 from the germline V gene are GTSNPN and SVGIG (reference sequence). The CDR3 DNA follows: TGTGCCTGGAGTGTAAAGGGGGGGGGCCAAGAGACCCAGTACTTC. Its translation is CAWSVKGGGQETQYF.

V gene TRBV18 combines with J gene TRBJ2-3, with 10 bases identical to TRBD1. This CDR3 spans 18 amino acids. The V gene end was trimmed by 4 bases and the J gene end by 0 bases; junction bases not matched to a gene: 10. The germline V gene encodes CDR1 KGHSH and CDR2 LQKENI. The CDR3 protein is CASSQRTGGAVSTDTQYF. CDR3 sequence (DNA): TGTGCCAGCTCACAACGGACAGGGGGAGCCGTGAGCACAGATACGCAGTATTTT.

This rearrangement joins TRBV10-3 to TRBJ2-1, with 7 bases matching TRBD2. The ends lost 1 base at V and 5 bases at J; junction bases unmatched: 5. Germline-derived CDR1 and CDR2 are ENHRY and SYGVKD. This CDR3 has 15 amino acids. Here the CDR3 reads CAISEYSGTNNEQFF. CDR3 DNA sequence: TGTGCCATCAGTGAGTACAGCGGGACCAACAATGAGCAGTTCTTC.

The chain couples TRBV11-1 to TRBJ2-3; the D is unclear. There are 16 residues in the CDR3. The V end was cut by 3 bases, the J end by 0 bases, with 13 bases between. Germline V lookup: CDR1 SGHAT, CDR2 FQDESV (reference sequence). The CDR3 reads CASSFILTSSTDTQYF. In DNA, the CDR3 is TGTGCCAGCAGCTTTATCCTGACATCTAGCACAGATACGCAGTATTTT.

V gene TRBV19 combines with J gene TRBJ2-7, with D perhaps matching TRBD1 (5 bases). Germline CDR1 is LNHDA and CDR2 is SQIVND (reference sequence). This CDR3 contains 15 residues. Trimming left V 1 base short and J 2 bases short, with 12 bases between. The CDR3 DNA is TGTGCCAGTAGTATAGGGCAGGGCGGAACCTACGAGCAGTACTTC. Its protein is CASSIGQGGTYEQYF.

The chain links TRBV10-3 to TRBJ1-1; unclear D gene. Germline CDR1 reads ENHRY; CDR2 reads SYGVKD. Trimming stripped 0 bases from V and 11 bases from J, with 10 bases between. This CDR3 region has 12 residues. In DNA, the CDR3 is TGTGCCATCAGTGAGTCTACCCGCGGGGCTTTCTTT. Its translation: CAISESTRGAFF.